A single sample is the source of the 24 T cell receptor beta chains below, sequenced in a study of T-cell reconstitution after alpha-beta-depleted transplantation in children. Unique molecular identifiers featured in how the TCRbeta library was prepared. From the PCR reads, TCRdb called clonotypes with MiXCR, one entry per CDR3 protein. The data hold around 120,000 distinct CDR3 sequences, with 20% to 25% observed a single time. The sequences come from PBMCs, mostly from graft donor cells, collected 180 days after TCRalphabeta/CD19-depleted stem cell transplant. The source is a male patient aged 2-15 years who had a stem cell transplant for chronic granulomatous disease, so the T cells may come from the graft donor.

This clonotype was seen many times. This chain uses TRBV18 with TRBJ2-4; the D gene is possibly TRBD1 (5 bases). The germline gives CDR1 KGHSH, CDR2 LQKENI. The CDR3 loop spans 14 amino acids. Trimming cost V 1 base and J 9 bases, with 13 bases left between them. The CDR3 is CASSPQGDTGIQYF. The DNA of the CDR3 is TGTGCCAGCTCACCACAAGGGGATACAGGCATTCAGTACTTC.

The chain links TRBV29-1 to TRBJ2-1, with 8 nucleotides matching TRBD2. This CDR3 region has 15 residues. Per germline, CDR1 SQVTM and CDR2 ANQGSEA. With 8 bases clipped from V and 8 bases from J, the junction kept 17 bases outside the gene matches. CDR3 sequence reads: CSLRGVAGFVYEQFF. Written as DNA, the CDR3 is TGCAGCCTACGGGGGGTAGCGGGATTTGTCTATGAGCAGTTCTTC.

This clonotype has ten or more counts. The rearrangement links TRBV4-1 to TRBJ2-3; the match to TRBD2 covers 12 bases. The CDR3 has 17 residues. CDR1 is MGHRA and CDR2 is YSYEKL in the germline V gene. The junction had 5 bases not matched to a gene; V was cut back by 1 base and J by 3 bases. CDR3 bases: TGCGCCAGCAGCCAAGTAGCTAGCGGGGGGGATACAGATACGCAGTATTTT. Protein product: CASSQVASGGDTDTQYF.

At least ten counts were recorded for this clonotype. V is TRBV11-2 and J is TRBJ2-5, with 8 positions matching TRBD2. The CDR3 covers 17 residues. Trimming at V came to 5 bases and at J to 6 bases, leaving 17 bases not matched to a gene. Germline lookup yields CDR1 SGHAT and CDR2 FQNNGV. The CDR3: CASSHPAGVGGIQTQYF. In DNA form, the CDR3 reads TGTGCCAGCAGCCATCCAGCGGGAGTCGGTGGGATACAGACCCAGTACTTC.

Many counts were recorded for this clonotype. The J gene is TRBJ2-1, the V gene TRBV20-1; the D gene is possibly TRBD1 (5 bases). Per the germline V gene, CDR1 is DFQATT and CDR2 is SNEGSKA (reference sequence). V was shortened by 6 bases and J by 6 bases, with 12 bases between the two germline ends. The CDR3 sequence is 12 residues long. CDR3 bases: TGCAGTGCAGACAGTTGGGGCAATGAGCAGTTCTTC. Translated: CSADSWGNEQFF.

This chain's CDR3 is CASSSPGTISYEQYF. The CDR3 region has the DNA TGTGCCAGCAGTTCTCCCGGGACTATTTCCTACGAGCAGTACTTC. The V call is TRBV12-3 or TRBV12-4, the J call TRBJ2-7, with 7 bases lining up with TRBD2. V was pared by 4 bases and J by 1 base, with 7 bases of the junction left unmatched. The CDR3 consists of 15 residues.

This clonotype came up many times. The rearrangement uses TRBV20-1 and TRBJ2-2, with TRBD2 matching 9 bases. Germline V gene data show CDR1 as DFQATT and CDR2 as SNEGSKA (reference sequence). This CDR3 is built from 14 residues. J lost 15 bases, V lost 0 bases, and 11 bases had no gene match. CDR3 loop: CSARDRPAGGQVFF. CDR3 bases: TGCAGTGCTAGAGATCGACCAGCGGGGGGTCAGGTGTTTTTT.

As to this clonotype: One end of the junction does not line up with germline, which may come from a read error. The genes are TRBV20-1 and TRBJ2-7; D is ambiguous. This CDR3 is built from 11 residues. The germline V gene has CDR1 DFQATT and CDR2 SNEGSKA (reference sequence). DNA for the CDR3: TGCAGTGCTGGAGAGGTCTACGAGCAGTACTTC. This codes for CSAGEVYEQYF.

The chain joins TRBV20-1 to TRBJ1-6, with 10 bases matching TRBD1. The ends lost 5 bases at V and 10 bases at J; junction bases unmatched: 11. The V gene's germline CDR1 is DFQATT and CDR2 SNEGSKA (reference sequence). The CDR3 has 15 residues. The CDR3 sequence is CSAAVGDRGLSPLHF. CDR3 sequence (DNA): TGCAGTGCTGCGGTCGGAGACAGGGGGCTATCACCCCTCCACTTT.

The rearrangement links TRBV12-3 or TRBV12-4 to TRBJ2-1, with 8 bases identical to TRBD2. J gave up 6 bases and V 1 base, and 5 bases lay outside the gene matches. CDR3 size: 15 residues. The CDR3 region has the DNA TGTGCCAGCAGTTTAGGCCGGACTAGCTTCAATGAGCAGTTCTTC. Amino acid sequence: CASSLGRTSFNEQFF.

The chain uses TRBV7-9 and TRBJ1-1; D is perhaps TRBD1 (5 bases). V lost 5 bases and J 8 bases, leaving 15 bases between the germline ends. The CDR3 runs 13 residues. From germline, CDR1 is SEHNR and CDR2 FQNEAQ (reference sequence). CDR3 residues: CASSPIKNREAFF. The CDR3 DNA is TGTGCCAGCAGCCCAATCAAAAACAGGGAAGCTTTCTTT.

The chain combines TRBV20-1 with TRBJ1-2; TRBD1 agrees at 7 bases. Germline lookup yields CDR1 DFQATT and CDR2 SNEGSKA (reference sequence). The V and J ends lost 2 bases and 7 bases, in that order; junction bases with no gene match: 4. This CDR3 spans 12 amino acids. The CDR3 here is CSARPRGVGYTF. CDR3 sequence (DNA): TGCAGTGCTAGACCCAGGGGGGTTGGCTACACCTTC.

In its sample, this clonotype was seen many times. V and J are TRBV20-1 and TRBJ1-5; a possible D gene is TRBD1 (6 bases). The V and J ends lost 0 bases and 3 bases respectively, with 9 bases between them. Per the germline V gene, CDR1 is DFQATT and CDR2 is SNEGSKA (reference sequence). This CDR3 has 14 residues. The CDR3 DNA reads TGCAGTGCTAGAGAATACAGGGTCAATCAGCCCCAGCATTTT. Amino acid sequence: CSAREYRVNQPQHF.

This clonotype came up many times. V usage is TRBV5-5 and J usage is TRBJ2-4; a possible D gene is TRBD2 (6 bases). With 1 base removed from V and 9 bases from J, the gap between germline ends came to 14 bases. This CDR3 has 14 amino acids. Germline CDR1 is SGHKS and CDR2 is YYEKEE (reference sequence). The CDR3 DNA reads TGTGCCAGCAGCTTGATTTTGGGGGGAGGCATTCAGTACTTC. It codes for CASSLILGGGIQYF. The variable domain in full, with the rest retrieved from reference TRBV5-5 and TRBJ2-4, is DAGVTQSPTHLIKTRGQQVTLRCSPISGHKSVSWYQQVLGQGPQFIFQYYEKEERGRGNFPDRFSARQFPNYSSELNVNALLLGDSALYLCASSLILGGGIQYFGAGTRLSVL.

The gene calls are TRBV12-3 or TRBV12-4 and TRBJ2-3; D perhaps matches TRBD2 (7 bases). Trimming pared 6 bases from V and 3 bases from J, leaving 10 bases between. The CDR3 has 13 residues. Written as DNA, the CDR3 is TGTGCCAGCAGGAAGGGGGGGACAGATACGCAGTATTTT. Amino acid sequence: CASRKGGTDTQYF.

The chain uses TRBV12-3 or TRBV12-4 and TRBJ2-3, with D possibly TRBD1 on 6 matching bases. The V end was cut by 2 bases, the J end by 0 bases, with 9 bases between. This CDR3 is 15 amino acids long. CDR3 loop: CASSLSGDSTDTQYF. The CDR3 bases are TGTGCCAGCAGTTTATCAGGGGATAGCACAGATACGCAGTATTTT.

This clonotype was observed many times. The rearrangement links TRBV20-1 to TRBJ2-1; D is perhaps TRBD2 (6 bases). The CDR3 length is 15 residues. Between the trimmed V and J ends, which lost 1 base and 3 bases, there was a span of 13 bases. Germline values: CDR1 DFQATT, CDR2 SNEGSKA (reference sequence). The CDR3, as DNA: TGCAGTGCTAGAGCCCGGGCCGGGGGCTACAATGAGCAGTTCTTC. It encodes CSARARAGGYNEQFF.

This clonotype was seen once. The chain has TRBV2 and TRBJ2-2; D is undetermined. Germline lookup yields CDR1 SNHLY and CDR2 FYNNEI. The CDR3 spans 12 residues. Trimming cost V 8 bases and J 4 bases, with 8 bases left between them. The CDR3 nucleotides are TGTGCCAGCTTGGGATCCACCGGGGAGCTGTTTTTT. Its translation is CASLGSTGELFF. Variable domain in full (rest from reference TRBV2 and TRBJ2-2): EPEVTQTPSHQVTQMGQEVILRCVPISNHLYFYWYRQILGQKVEFLVSFYNNEISEKSEIFDDQFSVERPDGSNFTLKIRSTKLEDSAMYFCASLGSTGELFFGEGSRLTVL.

V gene TRBV20-1 combines with J gene TRBJ2-1; D may match TRBD1 or TRBD2 (6 bases each). Germline V gene lookup returns CDR1 DFQATT and CDR2 SNEGSKA (reference sequence). The ends were cut back, 4 bases at V and 6 bases at J, with 16 bases in the middle. The CDR3 runs 14 residues. The CDR3 coding sequence is TGCAGTGCTATACATGTCGAGGGGGGCAATGAGCAGTTCTTC. Encoded protein: CSAIHVEGGNEQFF.

This clonotype occurred a few times. This chain links TRBV28 with TRBJ2-7, with a possible D match to TRBD2 (5 bases). The CDR3 is 11 amino acids. Germline CDR1 MDHEN, CDR2 SYDVKM. V lost 9 bases to trimming and J lost 12 bases, with 18 bases between them. The chain's CDR3 is CARKSVGEGYF. The CDR3 region has the DNA TGTGCCAGGAAGTCGGTCGGAGAGGGGTACTTC.

V usage is TRBV5-1 and J usage is TRBJ2-5; TRBD1 might be the D (7 bases). The germline V gene encodes CDR1 SGHRS and CDR2 YFSETQ. The CDR3 covers 15 residues. The germline V and J ends were trimmed by 4 bases and 1 base, with 14 bases remaining between them. CDR3 sequence: CASSGRTGPQETQYF. The CDR3 nucleotides read TGCGCCAGCAGCGGGAGGACAGGACCCCAAGAGACCCAGTACTTC.

This clonotype was seen repeatedly, ten times or more. The chain uses TRBV11-2 and TRBJ2-3; D call uncertain. Germline values: CDR1 SGHAT, CDR2 FQNNGV. Trimming shortened V by 5 bases and J by 3 bases, and 15 bases separated the two germline ends. The CDR3 extends over 15 amino acids. The DNA for the CDR3 is TGTGCCAGCAGCCCCGTTGGGTTACCGACAGATACGCAGTATTTT. It encodes CASSPVGLPTDTQYF.

Of note for this clonotype: Since no conserved phenylalanine or tryptophan closes the CDR3, a read error is the likely cause. The chain combines TRBV7-9 with TRBJ2-1; D is tentatively TRBD1 or TRBD2 (6 bases each). Looked up from germline, CDR1 is SEHNR and CDR2 is FQNEAQ (reference sequence). The CDR3 extends over 15 amino acids. V was shortened by 5 bases and J by 4 bases, with 15 bases between the two germline ends. CDR3 sequence: CASSQGRGIYNEQFL. Written as DNA, the CDR3 is TGTGCCAGCAGCCAGGGGCGCGGGATTTACAATGAGCAGTTCTTG.

The genes are TRBV12-3 or TRBV12-4 and TRBJ2-7, with 9 bases fitting TRBD2. V trimming: 4 bases; J trimming: 4 bases; junction bases outside the gene matches: 8. CDR3 length: 15 amino acids. DNA for the CDR3: TGTGCCAGCAGTTCACTCCCGGGACTAGCTTACGAGCAGTACTTC. Translated: CASSSLPGLAYEQYF.